One sample yielded the 25 T cell receptor beta chains listed below, sequenced in a study of CD8 T cells in ankylosing spondylitis. Regarding the study as a whole: A TCR beta motif of roughly eight highly homologous variants appeared characteristic of ankylosing spondylitis blood.

The antigens of these receptors remain unknown. TCRdb used MiXCR to reprocess the 5' RACE reads, holding one entry per CDR3 protein. This sample has about 220,000 distinct CDR3 sequences, with about 16% found just once. Input material: blood, either unsorted or a sorted T cell fraction (not recorded which). These receptors were obtained from a male donor with ankylosing spondylitis.

The rearrangement links TRBV6-2 or TRBV6-3 to TRBJ2-2, with 14 bases matching TRBD2. The ends lost 2 bases at V and 3 bases at J; junction bases unmatched: 11. CDR3 length: 20 residues. Per the germline V gene, CDR1 is MNHEY and CDR2 is SVGEGT. In DNA, the CDR3 is TGTGCCAGCAGTTACGCTGGGACTAGCGGGGGATACTCGTACACCGGGGAGCTGTTTTTT. Protein sequence: CASSYAGTSGGYSYTGELFF.

J is TRBJ2-7 and V is TRBV7-9, with D uncertain. This CDR3 comprises 16 residues. V shed 1 base and J shed 0 bases, with 13 bases lying between them. CDR1 and CDR2 (germline): SEHNR, FQNEAQ (reference sequence). The CDR3 loop reads CASSLGVGQFSYEQYF. CDR3 bases: TGTGCCAGCAGCTTAGGGGTGGGTCAGTTCTCCTACGAGCAGTACTTC.

This clonotype was found a few times. This chain uses TRBV19 with TRBJ2-6; D gene unclear. The V gene's germline CDR1 is LNHDA and CDR2 SQIVND (reference sequence). The CDR3 has 16 residues. V was pared by 0 bases and J by 0 bases, with 6 bases between. The CDR3 DNA reads TGTGCCAGTAGTATAGATGGTAGCTCTGGGGCCAACGTCCTGACTTTC. Residues: CASSIDGSSGANVLTF. Based on the CDR3 plus reference TRBV19 and TRBJ2-6, the full variable domain is DGGITQSPKYLFRKEGQNVTLSCEQNLNHDAMYWYRQDPGQGLRLIYYSQIVNDFQKGDIAEGYSVSREKKESFPLTVTSAQKNPTAFYLCASSIDGSSGANVLTFGAGSRLTVL.

The chain carries TRBV20-1 and TRBJ1-4; possible D gene TRBD1, 6 bases. Germline V gives CDR1 DFQATT, CDR2 SNEGSKA (reference sequence). Trimming took 0 bases from V and 4 from J, leaving 9 bases between them. The CDR3 is 14 amino acids. The CDR3 reads CSARDGQNNEKLFF. The CDR3 nucleotides are TGCAGTGCTAGAGATGGACAGAATAATGAAAAACTGTTTTTT.

The genes are TRBV7-9 and TRBJ2-7, with a tentative D call TRBD2 (6 bases). V lost 0 bases and J lost 2, with 14 bases in between. Germline CDR1 reads SEHNR; CDR2 reads FQNEAQ (reference sequence). There are 16 residues in the CDR3. The DNA of the CDR3 is TGTGCCAGCAGCTTAGCGCGAGGGGAGGACGCCTACGAGCAGTACTTC. This encodes CASSLARGEDAYEQYF.

The CDR3 reads CASSLTGFTQYF. CDR3 DNA sequence: TGTGCCAGCAGCTTGACAGGGTTTACGCAGTATTTT. This chain joins TRBV5-6 and TRBJ2-3; a weak D match, TRBD1 (6 bases). Germline CDR1 reads SGHDT; CDR2 reads YYEEEE. This CDR3 is built from 12 residues. Trimming removed 1 base at V and 8 bases at J, with 8 bases between.

This clonotype occurred once. The chain couples TRBV30 to TRBJ1-1, with D possibly being TRBD1 (5 bases). CDR1 and CDR2 from the germline V gene are GTSNPN and SVGIG (reference sequence). The CDR3 consists of 13 residues. V was pared by 0 bases and J by 4 bases, with 9 bases between. In DNA, the CDR3 is TGTGCCTGGAGTGTAGTGGGGGGCACTGAAGCTTTCTTT. Its protein product is CAWSVVGGTEAFF.

The chain employs TRBV13 and TRBJ2-5; D is unclear. The CDR3 spans 17 residues. V lost 4 bases and J 2 bases, leaving 20 bases between the germline ends. Germline CDR1 and CDR2: PRHDT and FYEKMQ (reference sequence). CDR3 residues: CASSSNRQNWKQETQYF. The CDR3 coding sequence is TGTGCCAGCAGCTCTAACCGACAAAACTGGAAACAAGAGACCCAGTACTTC. Variable domain in full (rest from reference TRBV13 and TRBJ2-5): AAGVIQSPRHLIKEKRETATLKCYPIPRHDTVYWYQQGPGQDPQFLISFYEKMQSDKGSIPDRFSAQQFSDYHSELNMSSLELGDSALYFCASSSNRQNWKQETQYFGPGTRLLVL.

The chain carries TRBV5-1 and TRBJ1-3, with D hard to call. This CDR3 comprises 12 residues. Between the trimmed V and J ends, which lost 4 bases and 4 bases, there was a span of 6 bases. Looked up from germline, CDR1 is SGHRS and CDR2 is YFSETQ. The CDR3 loop reads CASSLDGNTIYF. The CDR3 bases are TGCGCCAGCAGCCTAGACGGAAACACCATATATTTT.

The chain is built from TRBV4-1 and TRBJ2-7, with D possibly TRBD1 on 6 matching bases. CDR1 is MGHRA, CDR2 YSYEKL, per germline. Trimming took 2 bases from V and 3 from J, leaving 14 bases between them. This CDR3 contains 15 residues. CDR3 bases: TGCGCCAGCAGCCAATCCATGGACAGCGTCTACGAGCAGTACTTC. This translates into CASSQSMDSVYEQYF.

This clonotype was counted only a few times. The CDR3 sequence: CASSQGHLGGTDTQYF. DNA for the CDR3: TGCGCCAGCAGCCAGGGACATCTAGGGGGGACAGATACGCAGTATTTT. J is TRBJ2-3 and V is TRBV4-3; D might be TRBD1 or TRBD2, each matching 6 bases. V lost 3 bases and J 3 bases, leaving 16 bases between the germline ends. The germline V gene has CDR1 LGHNA and CDR2 YSLEER. The CDR3 runs 16 residues.

This clonotype was seen more than once but under ten times. V usage is TRBV6-5 and J usage is TRBJ2-1; TRBD2 aligns across 11 bases. This CDR3 spans 16 amino acids. Germline V gene sequence: CDR1 MNHEY, CDR2 SVGAGI. The ends lost 0 bases at V and 8 bases at J; junction bases unmatched: 6. CDR3 nucleotides: TGTGCCAGCAGTTACTCGAGTAGCGGGAGGGCCTATGAGCAGTTCTTC. It yields the protein CASSYSSSGRAYEQFF.

V is TRBV3-1 and J is TRBJ2-5, with D hard to call. The V gene lost 3 bases and the J gene lost 9 bases, with 23 bases spanning the gap. This CDR3 is built from 16 residues. The germline V gene has CDR1 LGHDT and CDR2 YNNKEL (reference sequence). The CDR3 is CASSHKQSQPPWAQYF. Written as DNA, the CDR3 is TGTGCCAGCAGCCATAAGCAGTCGCAGCCGCCTTGGGCCCAGTACTTC.

This chain joins TRBV7-9 and TRBJ1-6; D is unresolved. Germline V gene sequence: CDR1 SEHNR, CDR2 FQNEAQ (reference sequence). V was clipped by 2 bases and J by 8 bases, with 13 bases between them. The CDR3 runs to 15 residues. CDR3 sequence reads: CASSLLQAWDSPLHF. The CDR3 DNA sequence: TGTGCCAGCAGCTTATTGCAAGCTTGGGATTCACCCCTCCACTTT.

In its sample, this clonotype was seen a few times. The chain carries TRBV25-1 and TRBJ1-1, with D perhaps TRBD1 (5 bases). This CDR3 is 14 amino acids long. Germline CDR1 and CDR2: MGHDK and SYGVNS. V lost 1 base to trimming and J lost 1 base, with 7 bases between them. The DNA of the CDR3 is TGTGCCAGCAGTGAATGGGGGGGGAACACTGAAGCTTTCTTT. This gives the protein CASSEWGGNTEAFF.

The chain couples TRBV7-2 to TRBJ2-7; no definite D call. The CDR3 runs to 13 residues. Between the trimmed V and J ends, which lost 1 base and 6 bases, there was a span of 10 bases. From germline, CDR1 is SGHTA and CDR2 FQGNSA. The CDR3 spells CASSLGLSPEQYF. The CDR3 DNA is TGTGCCAGCAGCTTAGGGTTAAGTCCCGAGCAGTACTTC.

The chain is built from TRBV12-3 or TRBV12-4 and TRBJ1-1, with a tentative D call TRBD1 (6 bases). With 1 base removed from V and 11 bases from J, the gap between germline ends came to 14 bases. The CDR3 covers 13 residues. CDR3 amino acids: CASSLGGAIGAFF. The CDR3 DNA reads as TGTGCCAGCAGTTTAGGGGGGGCGATTGGGGCTTTCTTT.

This clonotype was observed many times. The gene calls are TRBV10-3 and TRBJ2-1; tentatively, D is TRBD2 (7 bases). This CDR3 region has 16 residues. In germline, CDR1 is ENHRY, CDR2 SYGVKD. Between the trimmed V and J ends, which lost 5 bases and 10 bases, there was a span of 24 bases. This CDR3 reads CAISILGAGASGEQFF. The CDR3 nucleotides are TGTGCCATCAGTATACTAGGGGCGGGGGCCTCAGGGGAGCAGTTCTTC.

CDR3 DNA sequence: TGCAGCGTCTCCGGGGGGACCCAGTACTTC. Protein: CSVSGGTQYF. The rearrangement joins TRBV29-1 to TRBJ2-5; D perhaps matches TRBD2 (6 bases). The length of the CDR3 is 10 residues. Trimming pared 6 bases from V and 7 bases from J, leaving 9 bases between. Germline assignment: CDR1 SQVTM and CDR2 ANQGSEA.

This clonotype was found a few times. In DNA form, the CDR3 reads TGCGCCAGCAGCTTGGTTGCGGGAGAACGCTACGAGCAGTACTTC. Amino acids: CASSLVAGERYEQYF. The chain combines TRBV5-1 with TRBJ2-7; TRBD2 agrees at 7 bases. The V and J ends lost 0 bases and 3 bases, in that order; junction bases with no gene match: 6. The V gene's germline CDR1 is SGHRS and CDR2 YFSETQ. The CDR3 is made up of 15 amino acids. The full variable domain, its missing parts supplied by reference TRBV5-1 and TRBJ2-7, is KAGVTQTPRYLIKTRGQQVTLSCSPISGHRSVSWYQQTPGQGLQFLFEYFSETQRNKGNFPGRFSGRQFSNSRSEMNVSTLELGDSALYLCASSLVAGERYEQYFGPGTRLTVT.

This clonotype occurred a few times. The rearrangement joins TRBV27 to TRBJ2-1; D unresolved. This CDR3 is built from 14 residues. V shed 5 bases and J shed 7 bases, with 15 bases lying between them. Germline V lookup: CDR1 MNHEY, CDR2 SMNVEV (reference sequence). Here the CDR3 reads CASSPLPPANEQFF. Written as DNA, the CDR3 is TGTGCCAGCAGTCCCCTCCCCCCCGCGAATGAGCAGTTCTTC.

This clonotype was recorded a few times. The chain recombines TRBV4-2 with TRBJ2-2; 11 bases are a match to TRBD2. The CDR3 has 18 amino acids. Per the germline V gene, CDR1 is LGHNA and CDR2 is YNFKEQ. The junction had 7 bases not matched to a gene; V was cut back by 2 bases and J by 2 bases. As DNA, the CDR3 is TGTGCCAGCAGCCAAAGTTTAGCGGGAGGGCCAAACACCGGGGAGCTGTTTTTT. It specifies CASSQSLAGGPNTGELFF.

There are a few counts of this clonotype. V usage is TRBV4-2 and J usage is TRBJ2-7, with D possibly matching TRBD2 (5 bases). V was clipped by 0 bases and J by 0 bases, with 15 bases between them. The CDR3 contains 17 residues. Germline V gene sequence: CDR1 LGHNA, CDR2 YNFKEQ. Written as DNA, the CDR3 is TGTGCCAGCAGCCAAGACCTGAGGGATCTGAGCTCCTACGAGCAGTACTTC. It encodes CASSQDLRDLSSYEQYF.

The chain links TRBV4-1 to TRBJ2-3; 7 bases are shared with TRBD1. CDR1 MGHRA and CDR2 YSYEKL come from the germline V gene. The CDR3 has 15 amino acids. The junction had 2 bases not matched to a gene; V was cut back by 2 bases and J by 0 bases. The CDR3 protein is CASSQTTGSTDTQYF. CDR3 in DNA: TGCGCCAGCAGCCAAACGACAGGGAGCACAGATACGCAGTATTTT.

V gene TRBV20-1 combines with J gene TRBJ1-4, with D unresolved. Germline loops: CDR1 DFQATT, CDR2 SNEGSKA (reference sequence). The CDR3 extends over 15 amino acids. CDR3 amino acids: CSTSEVGTTNEKLFF. CDR3 nucleotides: TGCAGCACCTCGGAGGTGGGGACAACTAATGAAAAACTGTTTTTT.